The 16 T cell receptor beta chains presented below share a single source sample, sequenced in a study of blood T cell repertoires in COVID-19. Data came from immunoSEQ multiplex PCR; TCRdb stores just in-frame clones and leaves some out. Of some 46,000 clones listed, more than 75% are singletons. Sequenced input: peripheral blood. The source of these receptors is a human donor in a cohort sampled during active COVID-19.

The rearrangement links TRBV27 to TRBJ1-6; perhaps TRBD1 as D (6 bases). The V gene lost 4 bases and the J gene lost 7 bases, with 11 bases spanning the gap. Per germline, CDR1 MNHEY and CDR2 SMNVEV (reference sequence). The length of the CDR3 is 14 residues. CDR3 nucleotides: TGTGCCAGCAGTTCAGGGGCCACGAATTCACCCCTCCACTTT. Amino acids: CASSSGATNSPLHF.

The chain joins TRBV9 to TRBJ2-1; D might be TRBD1 (6 bases). Trimming left V 1 base short and J 9 bases short, with 11 bases between. Germline V gene lookup returns CDR1 SGDLS and CDR2 YYNGEE. The CDR3 is 13 residues long. DNA for the CDR3: TGTGCCAGCAGCGTAAGGGGGTTTAGTGAGCAGTTCTTC. This codes for CASSVRGFSEQFF. Full variable domain (rest looked up from reference TRBV9 and TRBJ2-1): DSGVTQTPKHLITATGQRVTLRCSPRSGDLSVYWYQQSLDQGLQFLIQYYNGEERAKGNILERFSAQQFPDLHSELNLSSLELGDSALYFCASSVRGFSEQFFGPGTRLTVL.

The rearrangement links TRBV18 to TRBJ2-2; D might be TRBD2 (5 bases). V lost 1 base and J 6 bases, leaving 15 bases between the germline ends. The germline CDR1 and CDR2 sequences are KGHSH and LQKENI. This CDR3 region has 16 residues. The CDR3 reads CASSPRLADAAGELFF. CDR3 DNA sequence: TGTGCCAGCTCACCACGGCTAGCAGATGCGGCCGGGGAGCTGTTTTTT.

The chain links TRBV12-3 or TRBV12-4 to TRBJ1-2, with D possibly being TRBD1 (6 bases). V lost 8 bases, J lost 7 bases, and 14 bases lay in between. CDR3 length: 12 amino acids. CDR3 sequence (DNA): TGTGCCAGCTTTAACGGACAGTTTGGCTACACCTTC. It translates to CASFNGQFGYTF.

The chain joins TRBV6-5 to TRBJ2-7; 14 bases are a match to TRBD2. V lost 6 bases, J lost 7 bases, and 8 bases stayed unmatched. CDR3 length equals 15 residues. CDR1 MNHEY and CDR2 SVGAGI come from the germline V gene. CDR3 loop: CASRGTSGSPREQYF. For the CDR3, the DNA is TGTGCCAGCAGGGGGACTAGCGGGAGCCCTAGGGAGCAGTACTTC.

The rearrangement joins TRBV18 to TRBJ2-2; 10 positions match TRBD1. Germline CDR1 and CDR2: KGHSH and LQKENI. After removal of 3 bases from V and 3 bases from J, the junction contained 4 bases not matched to a gene. CDR3 length: 16 amino acids. For the CDR3, the DNA is TGTGCCAGCTCACCCCCCGGGACAGGGGACACCGGGGAGCTGTTTTTT. It specifies CASSPPGTGDTGELFF.

The CDR3 here is CAIRAGDAPGELFF. CDR3 DNA: TGTGCCATCAGGGCGGGAGATGCTCCCGGGGAGCTGTTTTTT. The gene calls are TRBV7-8 and TRBJ2-2; 7 nucleotides line up with TRBD2. With 10 bases clipped from V and 6 bases from J, the junction kept 11 bases outside the gene matches. The CDR3 spans 14 residues. CDR1 and CDR2 (germline): SGHVS, FQNEAQ.

The chain couples TRBV19 to TRBJ2-5; 7 bases match TRBD1. The CDR3 extends over 13 amino acids. The V segment lost 4 bases and the J segment 5 bases; nucleotides outside the gene matches: 4. Germline assignment: CDR1 LNHDA and CDR2 SQIVND (reference sequence). The CDR3 nucleotides read TGTGCCAGTAGTACGGGACAGAGGGAGACCCAGTACTTC. It translates to CASSTGQRETQYF.

The CDR3 spells CASSPGQGNYGYTF. The CDR3 coding sequence is TGTGCCAGCAGCCCCGGACAGGGGAACTATGGCTACACCTTC. The J gene is TRBJ1-2, the V gene TRBV7-3; 9 bases are a match to TRBD1. V gave up 5 bases and J gave up 2 bases; unmatched junction bases: 3. The CDR3 has 14 amino acids. The germline V gene has CDR1 SGHTA and CDR2 FQGTGA.

This clone is a singleton in its sample. The rearrangement uses TRBV5-6 and TRBJ2-2, with 9 bases that match TRBD1. The CDR3 sequence is 16 residues long. Germline V lookup: CDR1 SGHDT, CDR2 YYEEEE. Unmatched junction bases numbered 12, after V lost 4 bases and J lost 8 bases. The CDR3, as DNA: TGTGCCAGCAGCAAGGCGGACAGGGGCGCCGAGGGGGAGCTGTTTTTT. It translates to CASSKADRGAEGELFF.

The V and J genes are TRBV6-5 and TRBJ2-5; 9 nucleotides line up with TRBD2. Losses at the gene ends were 0 bases for V and 7 bases for J; bases not matched to a gene: 9. Germline assignment: CDR1 MNHEY and CDR2 SVGAGI. This CDR3 is built from 16 residues. DNA of the CDR3: TGTGCCAGCAGTTACTCGATTAGCGGGAGTGAGGGGACCCAGTACTTC. Protein product: CASSYSISGSEGTQYF.

This chain uses TRBV27 with TRBJ2-7, with TRBD1 matching 9 bases. Germline V CDR1 and CDR2: MNHEY, SMNVEV (reference sequence). The V and J ends lost 6 bases and 6 bases, in that order; junction bases with no gene match: 6. The CDR3 sequence is 13 residues long. CDR3: CASRFTGGAEQYF. The DNA of the CDR3 is TGTGCCAGCAGATTCACAGGGGGCGCCGAGCAGTACTTC.

This sequence joins TRBV2 and TRBJ2-7; 11 bases are shared with TRBD2. CDR3 length: 15 amino acids. Germline V gives CDR1 SNHLY, CDR2 FYNNEI. V shed 6 bases and J 2 bases; nucleotides not matched to a gene: 6. The DNA for the CDR3 is TGTGCCAGCAGCACTAGCGGGAGTTCTACCTACGAGCAGTACTTC. The encoded protein is CASSTSGSSTYEQYF.

The chain carries TRBV5-1 and TRBJ1-4, with TRBD1 matching 7 bases. Germline values: CDR1 SGHRS, CDR2 YFSETQ. The CDR3 runs to 15 residues. J was trimmed by 3 bases and V by 4 bases; bases with no gene match: 6. The CDR3 DNA reads as TGCGCCAGCAGCACTCAGGGGGGTCCTAATGAAAAACTGTTTTTT. This gives the protein CASSTQGGPNEKLFF.

The table lists this clone with a few counts. The chain uses TRBV2 and TRBJ2-1; tentative D call: TRBD1 (5 bases). Trimming took off 7 bases at V and 4 bases at J, with 17 bases between the two ends. Per germline, CDR1 SNHLY and CDR2 FYNNEI. This CDR3 has 15 residues. CDR3 amino acids: CASTPRQGTYNEQFF. The DNA for the CDR3 is TGTGCCAGCACCCCCAGGCAGGGCACTTACAATGAGCAGTTCTTC.

The chain joins TRBV28 to TRBJ1-1; 9 nucleotides line up with TRBD1. Germline-derived CDR1 and CDR2 are MDHEN and SYDVKM. The CDR3 covers 16 residues. J gave up 1 base and V 7 bases, and 10 bases lay outside the gene matches. The CDR3 region has the DNA TGTGCCAGCACCAACGACAGGGGGGTTAGGAACACTGAAGCTTTCTTT. Translated: CASTNDRGVRNTEAFF.